The clone carrying this T cell receptor beta chain was detected many times. Its antigen remains unidentified. These data are taken from a study of CD8 T cells in ankylosing spondylitis. The CDR3 spans 15 residues. V gave up 4 bases and J gave up 2 bases; unmatched junction bases: 5. Germline CDR1 SGHTA, CDR2 FQGNSA. Study-level results: Earlier studies detected some motif variants in reactive arthritis synovial fluid and blood. Enrichment of disease-linked clones was reportedly significant in matched ankylosing spondylitis synovial fluid.

TCRdb used MiXCR to reprocess the 5' RACE reads, holding one entry per CDR3 protein. The sample gives about 240,000 distinct CDR3 sequences, 8.6% of which show up once; around 7% is in the top ten. This sequence joins TRBV7-2 and TRBJ2-1; TRBD1 matches 7 bases. The sample taken for sequencing was blood, either unsorted or a sorted T cell fraction (not recorded which). The receptor comes from a male donor with ankylosing spondylitis or in good health (not recorded which). In DNA form, the CDR3 reads TGTGCCAGCAGCTCGACAGGGCTTACCTACAATGAGCAGTTCTTC. It translates to CASSSTGLTYNEQFF.